This T cell receptor (beta chain) was documented in a study of blood T cell repertoires in COVID-19. The wider study: Samples came from the United States, Italy and Spain, spanning acute and convalescent COVID-19.

Libraries were prepared by immunoSEQ multiplex PCR; TCRdb keeps only in-frame clonotypes and omits some of them. This table holds roughly 500,000 clones, 75% to 90% found once. CDR3 length equals 18 residues. Trimming took 0 bases from V and 2 from J; bases not matched to a gene: 8. Germline loops: CDR1 ENHRY, CDR2 SYGVKD. This sequence was found in a woman aged 55 to 70 who had recovered from COVID-19. V usage is TRBV10-3 and J usage is TRBJ2-3; 10 bases agree with TRBD2. Sample: PBMCs or T cells enriched from blood (not recorded which). CDR3 in amino acids: CAISESQERGGFTDTQYF. In DNA, the CDR3 is TGTGCCATCAGTGAGTCTCAGGAGCGGGGGGGCTTCACAGATACGCAGTATTTT.